The 23 T cell receptor beta chains in this list originate from one sample, sequenced in a study of cytomegalovirus exposure and HLA in healthy donors. PCR was performed using 60 Vbeta and 13 Jbeta primers. The protocol was immunoSEQ multiplex PCR, while the TCRdb copy is restricted to in-frame clones and leaves out a portion. The sample consists of roughly 40,000 clones, roughly half of them appearing once. Material for sequencing was PBMCs. The source of these receptors is a human donor in good health.

The chain has TRBV15 and TRBJ2-7, with TRBD2 matching over 7 bases. Germline V gives CDR1 LNHNV, CDR2 YYDKDF (reference sequence). With 1 base clipped from V and 2 bases from J, the junction kept 2 bases outside the gene matches. The CDR3 covers 14 residues. CDR3 nucleotide sequence: TGTGCCACCAGCAGAGCGGGAGGAACCTACGAGCAGTACTTC. This codes for CATSRAGGTYEQYF.

This sequence joins TRBV5-4 and TRBJ2-1, with D perhaps matching TRBD2 (6 bases). This CDR3 has 16 amino acids. Germline loops: CDR1 SGHNT, CDR2 YYREEE (reference sequence). V gave up 4 bases and J gave up 7 bases, with 21 bases separating them. The CDR3 region has the DNA TGTGCCAGCAGCGGGCCGGGGGAGTCGGCGGGTAATGAGCAGTTCTTC. Its translation: CASSGPGESAGNEQFF.

This sequence joins TRBV7-9 and TRBJ1-1; TRBD1 matches at 7 bases. This CDR3 comprises 13 residues. CDR1 is SEHNR and CDR2 is FQNEAQ in the germline V gene (reference sequence). With V trimmed by 1 base and J by 4 bases, 0 bases remained unmatched. DNA of the CDR3: TGTGCCAGCAGCTTAGGACAGGGCACTGAAGCTTTCTTT. This gives the protein CASSLGQGTEAFF.

This clone counts as medium-sized. The rearrangement uses TRBV7-9 and TRBJ2-1; D remains ambiguous. Germline-derived CDR1 and CDR2 are SEHNR and FQNEAQ (reference sequence). The CDR3 has 13 amino acids. The V end lost 0 bases, the J end lost 8 bases, and 8 bases lay between the germline ends. The CDR3: CASSLAQSDEQFF. The CDR3 DNA is TGTGCCAGCAGCTTAGCGCAGTCCGATGAGCAGTTCTTC.

This clone was seen once. CDR3 coding DNA: TGTGCCAGCAGGGGACAGGCGCTCACCGGGGAGCTGTTTTTT. Translated, it gives CASRGQALTGELFF. This rearrangement joins TRBV2 to TRBJ2-2, with 8 bases aligning to TRBD1. V was clipped by 6 bases and J by 4 bases; unmatched bases: 4. CDR3 length: 14 amino acids. Germline loops: CDR1 SNHLY, CDR2 FYNNEI.

V usage is TRBV2 and J usage is TRBJ1-1; TRBD1 matches at 8 bases. Germline V gene data show CDR1 as SNHLY and CDR2 as FYNNEI. The CDR3 is 14 amino acids. Trimming took 6 bases from V and 0 from J; bases not matched to a gene: 3. CDR3 nucleotides: TGTGCCAGCAGGGACAGGGCGATGAACACTGAAGCTTTCTTT. This encodes CASRDRAMNTEAFF.

The chain uses TRBV5-4 and TRBJ2-7; 11 bases are shared with TRBD2. The CDR3 has 15 residues. J gave up 3 bases and V 4 bases, and 6 bases lay outside the gene matches. Germline lookup yields CDR1 SGHNT and CDR2 YYREEE (reference sequence). The DNA for the CDR3 is TGTGCCAGCAGCCCAACTAGCGGGAGTATCTACGAGCAGTACTTC. Protein sequence: CASSPTSGSIYEQYF.

The chain employs TRBV19 and TRBJ1-1, with a possible D match to TRBD1 (6 bases). Trimming removed 5 bases from V and 0 bases from J, with 13 bases in between. Germline V lookup: CDR1 LNHDA, CDR2 SQIVND (reference sequence). The CDR3 has 15 amino acids. DNA of the CDR3: TGTGCCAGTAGTGAAAGGACAGCCATGAACACTGAAGCTTTCTTT. Its protein is CASSERTAMNTEAFF.

The DNA of the CDR3 is TGCGCCAGCAGCTCCTCAGCACAGGGGGCTGAAAAACTGTTTTTT. It encodes CASSSSAQGAEKLFF. The chain carries TRBV5-1 and TRBJ1-4; 9 nucleotides agree with TRBD1. The CDR3 runs 15 residues. CDR1 SGHRS and CDR2 YFSETQ come from the germline V gene. The trim removed 3 bases at V and 7 bases at J, leaving 7 bases unmatched.

The chain uses TRBV7-7 and TRBJ2-2; tentative D call: TRBD1 (6 bases). CDR3 length equals 14 residues. Germline V gene sequence: CDR1 SSHAT, CDR2 FNYEAQ (reference sequence). V was trimmed by 4 bases and J by 4 bases, leaving 10 bases between them. The CDR3 here is CASSSRQATGELFF. CDR3 in DNA: TGTGCCAGCAGCTCTCGACAGGCCACCGGGGAGCTGTTTTTT.

This clone has only one observation. The V gene is TRBV7-9, the J gene TRBJ2-5; a possible D gene is TRBD2 (6 bases). Germline CDR1 is SEHNR and CDR2 is FQNEAQ (reference sequence). Trimming left V 1 base short and J 2 bases short, with 14 bases between. The CDR3 has 16 amino acids. CDR3: CASSLVGGKLQETQYF. CDR3 DNA sequence: TGTGCCAGCAGCTTAGTGGGGGGAAAGCTTCAAGAGACCCAGTACTTC.

V gene TRBV19 combines with J gene TRBJ1-1; weak D call: TRBD1 (6 bases). The V end lost 7 bases, the J end lost 1 base, and 16 bases lay between the germline ends. Per germline, CDR1 LNHDA and CDR2 SQIVND (reference sequence). CDR3 size: 15 residues. The CDR3 reads CASTKGGAWNTEAFF. CDR3 nucleotides: TGTGCCAGTACTAAAGGGGGTGCCTGGAACACTGAAGCTTTCTTT.

The gene calls are TRBV2 and TRBJ2-7; TRBD1 aligns across 8 bases. The germline V gene encodes CDR1 SNHLY and CDR2 FYNNEI. V was pared by 2 bases and J by 7 bases, with 10 bases of the junction left unmatched. This CDR3 spans 15 amino acids. CDR3 in amino acids: CASSEMPRGRQEQYF. In DNA, the CDR3 is TGTGCCAGCAGTGAAATGCCCAGGGGGCGTCAGGAGCAGTACTTC.

In its sample, this clone was seen a few times. V and J are TRBV7-3 and TRBJ1-1; unclear D gene. CDR1 and CDR2 from the germline V gene are SGHTA and FQGTGA. CDR3 size: 13 residues. Trimming removed 2 bases from V and 8 bases from J, with 12 bases in between. The CDR3 coding sequence is TGTGCCAGCAGCTTAGGCCATTCTAGCGAAGCTTTCTTT. This translates into CASSLGHSSEAFF.

In its sample, this clone was seen once. The chain is built from TRBV9 and TRBJ2-1; 8 bases agree with TRBD2. The length of the CDR3 is 19 residues. The germline CDR1 and CDR2 sequences are SGDLS and YYNGEE. J lost 4 bases, V lost 0 bases, and 15 bases had no gene match. In DNA, the CDR3 is TGTGCCAGCAGCGTAGCCCCTGCTGCCACGGGGGGGGTTTACAATGAGCAGTTCTTC. As protein: CASSVAPAATGGVYNEQFF.

CDR3 sequence (DNA): TGTGCCAGCAGCCTCCCGGGGGATCAGCCCCAGCATTTT. This sequence encodes CASSLPGDQPQHF. The genes are TRBV6-6 and TRBJ1-5; maybe TRBD1 (5 bases). In germline, CDR1 is MNHNY, CDR2 SVGAGI (reference sequence). V lost 6 bases and J lost 5, with 11 bases in between. There are 13 residues in the CDR3.

This clone has more than one count but fewer than ten. This chain joins TRBV10-3 and TRBJ2-5; TRBD1 is a possible D gene (6 bases). Germline values: CDR1 ENHRY, CDR2 SYGVKD. V gave up 5 bases and J gave up 5 bases, with 15 bases separating them. The CDR3 has 14 amino acids. CDR3 region: CAISHPLQGETQYF. In DNA form, the CDR3 reads TGTGCCATCAGTCACCCTCTCCAGGGGGAGACCCAGTACTTC.

V and J are TRBV7-3 and TRBJ1-1, with a possible D match to TRBD1 (6 bases). Trimming stripped 6 bases from V and 3 bases from J, with 17 bases between. The germline V gene encodes CDR1 SGHTA and CDR2 FQGTGA. This CDR3 comprises 15 residues. As DNA, the CDR3 is TGTGCCAGCAGGCGAGGGGGGGGTGCGTACACTGAAGCTTTCTTT. The encoded protein is CASRRGGGAYTEAFF. The variable domain in full, completed from reference TRBV7-3 and TRBJ1-1, reads GAGVSQTPSNKVTEKGKYVELRCDPISGHTALYWYRQSLGQGPEFLIYFQGTGAADDSGLPNDRFFAVRPEGSVSTLKIQRTERGDSAVYLCASRRGGGAYTEAFFGQGTRLTVV.

The CDR3 nucleotides are TGTGCCAGCAGTCCCGACAGGGTGTCGAGGAATGAGCAGTTCTTC. This codes for CASSPDRVSRNEQFF. J is TRBJ2-1 and V is TRBV7-8; 7 positions match TRBD1. Germline loops: CDR1 SGHVS, CDR2 FQNEAQ. V gave up 6 bases and J gave up 7 bases; unmatched junction bases: 12. The CDR3 runs to 15 residues.

V and J are TRBV19 and TRBJ1-1, with D possibly TRBD1 on 6 matching bases. The V end was cut by 5 bases, the J end by 0 bases, with 13 bases between. The CDR3 is 15 amino acids. Germline V gene sequence: CDR1 LNHDA, CDR2 SQIVND (reference sequence). This CDR3 reads CASSSRQVMNTEAFF. CDR3 bases: TGTGCCAGTAGTTCCCGACAGGTCATGAACACTGAAGCTTTCTTT.

The chain combines TRBV5-1 with TRBJ2-5; tentatively, D is TRBD2 (6 bases). Germline CDR1 and CDR2: SGHRS and YFSETQ. The CDR3 contains 15 residues. Trimming shortened V by 4 bases and J by 5 bases, and 18 bases separated the two germline ends. The CDR3 region is CASSPGDFGGETQYF. The CDR3 DNA is TGCGCCAGCAGCCCCGGGGACTTTGGTGGCGAGACCCAGTACTTC.

The V and J genes are TRBV11-2 and TRBJ1-4; 8 nucleotides agree with TRBD1. The CDR3 consists of 14 residues. Germline-derived CDR1 and CDR2 are SGHAT and FQNNGV. After removal of 2 bases from V and 10 bases from J, the junction contained 6 bases not matched to a gene. The CDR3 here is CASSLRTGNRKLFF. The CDR3 DNA reads as TGTGCCAGCAGCTTAAGGACAGGGAACCGAAAACTGTTTTTT.

This rearrangement joins TRBV7-9 to TRBJ1-2; 9 bases line up with TRBD1. With 1 base clipped from V and 0 bases from J, the junction kept 0 bases outside the gene matches. Germline V gene data show CDR1 as SEHNR and CDR2 as FQNEAQ (reference sequence). The CDR3 extends over 15 amino acids. The CDR3 bases are TGTGCCAGCAGCTTAGGACAGGGGGCTAACTATGGCTACACCTTC. The encoded protein is CASSLGQGANYGYTF.